Presented here are 10 T cell receptor beta chains from one specimen sequenced in a study of T-cell memory formation after mild COVID-19. One entry per CDR3 protein, called by TCRdb with MiXCR from the 5' RACE reads. This table has hundreds of thousands of distinct CDR3 sequences, about a sixth appearing once. The sequenced sample consisted of PBMCs or a T cell subset sorted from them (not recorded which). These receptors came from an adult woman who had mild COVID-19 (a few samples of this study predate the infection). Cell type and time point are not known.

The table lists this clonotype with many counts. The chain links TRBV7-3 to TRBJ2-2, with a weak D call TRBD1 (6 bases). Trimming left V 3 bases short and J 4 bases short, with 12 bases between. This CDR3 has 15 amino acids. Germline CDR1 SGHTA, CDR2 FQGTGA. The CDR3 here is CASSFRQDLTGELFF. The CDR3 DNA follows: TGTGCCAGCAGCTTCAGACAGGATCTCACCGGGGAGCTGTTTTTT.

This chain's CDR3 is CASGLAEMETQYF. CDR3 bases: TGTGCCAGCGGATTAGCGGAAATGGAGACCCAGTACTTC. This rearrangement joins TRBV7-2 to TRBJ2-5; D may be TRBD2 (6 bases). Germline V gene data show CDR1 as SGHTA and CDR2 as FQGNSA. V was cut by 8 bases and J by 5 bases, with 15 bases left in between. The CDR3 is 13 residues long.

This clonotype appeared a few times. The V and J genes are TRBV30 and TRBJ1-5; no reliable D call. The CDR3 has 13 residues. V lost 2 bases and J lost 6, with 11 bases in between. CDR1 is GTSNPN and CDR2 is SVGIG in the germline V gene (reference sequence). For the CDR3, the DNA is TGTGCCTGGAGTCCCACACAGCGTCAGCCCCAGCATTTT. Translated, it gives CAWSPTQRQPQHF.

The chain joins TRBV7-9 to TRBJ2-2; D is undetermined. Trimming shortened V by 8 bases and J by 0 bases, and 7 bases separated the two germline ends. Per the germline V gene, CDR1 is SEHNR and CDR2 is FQNEAQ (reference sequence). This CDR3 region has 13 residues. The CDR3: CASLDPNTGELFF. In DNA, the CDR3 is TGTGCCAGCTTGGACCCGAACACCGGGGAGCTGTTTTTT.

This clonotype occurred many times. V gene TRBV5-5 combines with J gene TRBJ2-2, with 9 positions matching TRBD1. Germline V gene data show CDR1 as SGHKS and CDR2 as YYEKEE (reference sequence). J gave up 3 bases and V 4 bases, and 7 bases lay outside the gene matches. CDR3 length: 16 amino acids. CDR3 sequence: CASSEDRGSHTGELFF. CDR3 DNA: TGTGCCAGCAGCGAGGACAGGGGTTCGCACACCGGGGAGCTGTTTTTT.

This clonotype was detected a few times. This sequence joins TRBV11-3 and TRBJ1-1; tentative D call: TRBD1 (5 bases). The ends were cut back, 8 bases at V and 1 base at J, with 20 bases in the middle. The CDR3 covers 16 residues. Germline loops: CDR1 SGHNT, CDR2 YENEEA. CDR3 DNA sequence: TGTGCCAGCTTAGCGGGACTCCCTGGAGGGAACACTGAAGCTTTCTTT. It codes for CASLAGLPGGNTEAFF.

The gene calls are TRBV18 and TRBJ1-1; the D gene is possibly TRBD1 (5 bases). Germline V gives CDR1 KGHSH, CDR2 LQKENI. This CDR3 contains 17 residues. V gave up 3 bases and J gave up 5 bases, with 22 bases separating them. CDR3 protein: CASSPLSPGQGWTEAFF. In DNA, the CDR3 is TGTGCCAGCTCACCCTTAAGTCCCGGCCAGGGCTGGACTGAAGCTTTCTTT.

The rearrangement uses TRBV24-1 and TRBJ2-7; D is uncertain. In germline, CDR1 is KGHDR, CDR2 SFDVKD. V lost 4 bases and J lost 3, with 9 bases in between. This CDR3 is 13 amino acids long. In DNA, the CDR3 is TGTGCCACCAGTGAGGGCAGTGTCTACGAGCAGTACTTC. It codes for CATSEGSVYEQYF.

This clonotype has just a few counts. The chain carries TRBV12-3 or TRBV12-4 and TRBJ2-1, with 13 bases lining up with TRBD2. CDR3 length: 13 residues. V shed 3 bases and J 15 bases; nucleotides not matched to a gene: 5. CDR3: CASSFGLAGAPFF. CDR3 coding DNA: TGTGCCAGCAGTTTCGGACTAGCGGGAGCCCCGTTCTTC.

The rearrangement joins TRBV2 to TRBJ2-7; TRBD2 agrees at 7 bases. With 2 bases clipped from V and 7 bases from J, the junction kept 8 bases outside the gene matches. Germline V gene data show CDR1 as SNHLY and CDR2 as FYNNEI. CDR3 length: 14 residues. The CDR3 is CASSEREVASEQYF. CDR3 coding DNA: TGTGCCAGCAGTGAACGGGAGGTAGCTAGTGAGCAGTACTTC.